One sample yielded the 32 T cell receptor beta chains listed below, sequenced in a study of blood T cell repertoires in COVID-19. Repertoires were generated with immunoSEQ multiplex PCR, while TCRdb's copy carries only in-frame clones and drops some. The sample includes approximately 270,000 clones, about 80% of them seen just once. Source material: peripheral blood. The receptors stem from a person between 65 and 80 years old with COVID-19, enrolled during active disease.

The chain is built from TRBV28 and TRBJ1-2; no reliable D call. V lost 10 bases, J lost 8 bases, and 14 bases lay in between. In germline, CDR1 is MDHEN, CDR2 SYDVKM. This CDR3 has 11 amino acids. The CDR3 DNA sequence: TGTGCCACCCTCCCGGAGGGAGGCTACACCTTC. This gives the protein CATLPEGGYTF.

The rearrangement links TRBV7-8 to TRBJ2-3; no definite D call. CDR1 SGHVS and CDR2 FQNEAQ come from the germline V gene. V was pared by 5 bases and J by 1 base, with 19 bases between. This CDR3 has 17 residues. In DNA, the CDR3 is TGTGCCAGCAGCAGTCCCCGCCGGTTAACCCGCACAGATACGCAGTATTTT. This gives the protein CASSSPRRLTRTDTQYF. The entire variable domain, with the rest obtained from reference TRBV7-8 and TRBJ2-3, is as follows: GAGVSQSPRYKVAKRGQDVALRCDPISGHVSLFWYQQALGQGPEFLTYFQNEAQLDKSGLPSDRFFAERPEGSVSTLKIQRTQQEDSAVYLCASSSPRRLTRTDTQYFGPGTRLTVL.

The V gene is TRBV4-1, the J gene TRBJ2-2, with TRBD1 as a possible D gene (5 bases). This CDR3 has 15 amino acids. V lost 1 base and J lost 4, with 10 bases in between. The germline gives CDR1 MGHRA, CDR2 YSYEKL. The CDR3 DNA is TGCGCCAGCAGCCAAGGGCAGGGTAGCACCGGGGAGCTGTTTTTT. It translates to CASSQGQGSTGELFF.

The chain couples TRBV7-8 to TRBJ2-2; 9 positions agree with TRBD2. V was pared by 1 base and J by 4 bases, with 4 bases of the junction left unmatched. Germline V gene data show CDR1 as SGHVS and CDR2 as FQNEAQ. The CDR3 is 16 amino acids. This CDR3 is CASSLVGTSSTGELFF. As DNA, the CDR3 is TGTGCCAGCAGCTTAGTTGGGACTAGCAGCACCGGGGAGCTGTTTTTT.

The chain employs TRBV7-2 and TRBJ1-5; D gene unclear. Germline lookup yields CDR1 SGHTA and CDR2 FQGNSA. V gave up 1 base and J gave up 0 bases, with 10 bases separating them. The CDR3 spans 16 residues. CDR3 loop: CASSLGPGNSNQPQHF. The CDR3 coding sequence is TGTGCCAGCAGCTTAGGGCCAGGTAATAGCAATCAGCCCCAGCATTTT.

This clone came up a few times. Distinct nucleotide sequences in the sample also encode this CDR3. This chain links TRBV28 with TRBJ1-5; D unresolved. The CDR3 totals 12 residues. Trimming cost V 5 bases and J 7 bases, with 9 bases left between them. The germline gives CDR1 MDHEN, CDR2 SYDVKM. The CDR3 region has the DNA TGTGCCAGCAGTGCGGGATGGCAGCCCCAGCATTTT. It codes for CASSAGWQPQHF.

This chain's CDR3 is CASSSPGFSGGSPGELFF. As DNA, the CDR3 is TGTGCCAGCAGTTCGCCCGGATTTTCGGGAGGATCGCCCGGGGAGCTGTTTTTT. This sequence joins TRBV27 and TRBJ2-2; 7 bases line up with TRBD2. Germline V gene data show CDR1 as MNHEY and CDR2 as SMNVEV (reference sequence). The CDR3 runs 18 residues. V dropped 4 bases and J dropped 6; count of bases not matched to a gene: 17.

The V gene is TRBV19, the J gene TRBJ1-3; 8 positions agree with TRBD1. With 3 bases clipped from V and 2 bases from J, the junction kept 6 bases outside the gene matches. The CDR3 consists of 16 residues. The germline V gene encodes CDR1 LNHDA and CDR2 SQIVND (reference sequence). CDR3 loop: CASSIGQGGAGNTIYF. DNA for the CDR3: TGTGCCAGTAGTATCGGACAGGGAGGAGCTGGAAACACCATATATTTT.

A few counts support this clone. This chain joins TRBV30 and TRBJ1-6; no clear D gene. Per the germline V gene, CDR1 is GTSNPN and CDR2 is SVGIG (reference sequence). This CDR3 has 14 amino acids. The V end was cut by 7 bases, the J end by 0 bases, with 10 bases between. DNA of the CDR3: TGTGCCTACTCACTGAGCTCCTATAATTCACCCCTCCACTTT. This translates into CAYSLSSYNSPLHF.

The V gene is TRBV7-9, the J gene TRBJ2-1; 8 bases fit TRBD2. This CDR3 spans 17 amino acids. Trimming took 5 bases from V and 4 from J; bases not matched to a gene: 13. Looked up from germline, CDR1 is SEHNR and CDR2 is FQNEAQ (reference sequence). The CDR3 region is CASSKGLVGSGYNEQFF. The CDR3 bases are TGTGCCAGCAGCAAGGGACTAGTTGGGTCTGGTTACAATGAGCAGTTCTTC.

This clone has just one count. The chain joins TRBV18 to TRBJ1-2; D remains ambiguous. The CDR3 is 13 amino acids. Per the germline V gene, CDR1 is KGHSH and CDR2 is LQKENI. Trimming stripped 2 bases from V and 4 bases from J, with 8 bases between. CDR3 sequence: CASSPSGTYGYTF. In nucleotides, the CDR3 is TGTGCCAGCTCACCATCAGGAACCTATGGCTACACCTTC.

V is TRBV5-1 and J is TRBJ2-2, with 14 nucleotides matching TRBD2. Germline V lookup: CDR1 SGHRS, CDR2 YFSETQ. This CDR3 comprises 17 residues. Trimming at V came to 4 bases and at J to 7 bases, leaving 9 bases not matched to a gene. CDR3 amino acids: CASSIRLAGGPGGELFF. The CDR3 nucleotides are TGCGCCAGCAGCATTCGACTAGCGGGGGGGCCCGGCGGGGAGCTGTTTTTT.

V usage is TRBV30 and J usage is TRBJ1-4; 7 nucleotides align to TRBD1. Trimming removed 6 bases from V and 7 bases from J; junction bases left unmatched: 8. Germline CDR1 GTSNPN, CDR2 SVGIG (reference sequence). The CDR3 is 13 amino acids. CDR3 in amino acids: CACNQGGGEKLFF. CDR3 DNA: TGTGCCTGTAACCAGGGGGGAGGTGAAAAACTGTTTTTT. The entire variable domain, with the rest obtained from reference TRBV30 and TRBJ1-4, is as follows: SQTIHQWPATLVQPVGSPLSLECTVEGTSNPNLYWYRQAAGRGLQLLFYSVGIGQISSEVPQNLSASRPQDRQFILSSKKLLLSDSGFYLCACNQGGGEKLFFGSGTQLSVL.

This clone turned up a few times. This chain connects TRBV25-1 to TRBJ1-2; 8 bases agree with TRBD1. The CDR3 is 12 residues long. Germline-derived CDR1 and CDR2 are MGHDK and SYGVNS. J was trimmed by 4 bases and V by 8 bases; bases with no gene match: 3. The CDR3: CASEGTGYGYTF. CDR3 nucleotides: TGTGCCAGCGAAGGGACAGGCTATGGCTACACCTTC.

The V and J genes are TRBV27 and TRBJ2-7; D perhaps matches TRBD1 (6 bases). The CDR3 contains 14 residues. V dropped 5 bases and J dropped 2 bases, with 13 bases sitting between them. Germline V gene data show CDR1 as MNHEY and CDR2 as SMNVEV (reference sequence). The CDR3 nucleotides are TGTGCCAGCAGTCCTCCGGGACACACCTACGAGCAGTACTTC. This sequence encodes CASSPPGHTYEQYF.

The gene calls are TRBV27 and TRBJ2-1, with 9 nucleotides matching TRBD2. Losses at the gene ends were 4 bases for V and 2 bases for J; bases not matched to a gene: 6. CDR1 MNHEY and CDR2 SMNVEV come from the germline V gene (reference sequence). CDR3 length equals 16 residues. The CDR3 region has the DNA TGTGCCAGCAGTTACACGGCGGGAGGGCCCTACAATGAGCAGTTCTTC. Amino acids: CASSYTAGGPYNEQFF.

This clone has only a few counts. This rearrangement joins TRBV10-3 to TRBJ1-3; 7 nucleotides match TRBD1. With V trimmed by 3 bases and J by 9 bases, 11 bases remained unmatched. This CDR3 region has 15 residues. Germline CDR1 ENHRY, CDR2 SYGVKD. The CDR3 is CAISENRDSHPTIYF. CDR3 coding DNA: TGTGCCATCAGTGAAAACCGGGACAGTCATCCCACCATATATTTT.

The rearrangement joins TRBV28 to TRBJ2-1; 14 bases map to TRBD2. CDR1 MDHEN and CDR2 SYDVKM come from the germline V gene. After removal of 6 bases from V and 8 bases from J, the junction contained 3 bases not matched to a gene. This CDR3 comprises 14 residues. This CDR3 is CASSPGLAGDEQFF. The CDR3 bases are TGTGCCAGCAGCCCGGGACTAGCGGGAGATGAGCAGTTCTTC.

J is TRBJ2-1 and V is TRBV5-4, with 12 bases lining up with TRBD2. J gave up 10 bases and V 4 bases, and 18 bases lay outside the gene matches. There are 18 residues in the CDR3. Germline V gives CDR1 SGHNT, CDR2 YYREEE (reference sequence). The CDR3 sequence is CASSRWMGASGGAEEQFF. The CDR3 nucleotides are TGTGCCAGCAGCCGGTGGATGGGGGCTAGCGGGGGGGCAGAGGAGCAGTTCTTC. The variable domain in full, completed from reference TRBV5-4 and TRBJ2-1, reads ETGVTQSPTHLIKTRGQQVTLRCSSQSGHNTVSWYQQALGQGPQFIFQYYREEENGRGNFPPRFSGLQFPNYSSELNVNALELDDSALYLCASSRWMGASGGAEEQFFGPGTRLTVL.

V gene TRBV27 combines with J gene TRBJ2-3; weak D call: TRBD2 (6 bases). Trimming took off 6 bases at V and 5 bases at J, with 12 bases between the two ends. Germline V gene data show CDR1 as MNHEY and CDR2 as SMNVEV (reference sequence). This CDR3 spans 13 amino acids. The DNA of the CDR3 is TGTGCCAGCAGAGCGTCCGGGGGAGATACGCAGTATTTT. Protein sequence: CASRASGGDTQYF.

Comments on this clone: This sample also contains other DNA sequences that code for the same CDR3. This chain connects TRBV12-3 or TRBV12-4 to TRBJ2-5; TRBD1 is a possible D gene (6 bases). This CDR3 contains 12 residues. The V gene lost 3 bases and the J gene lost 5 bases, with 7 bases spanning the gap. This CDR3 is CASSLRGETQYF. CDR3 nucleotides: TGTGCCAGCAGTTTGAGGGGGGAGACCCAGTACTTC.

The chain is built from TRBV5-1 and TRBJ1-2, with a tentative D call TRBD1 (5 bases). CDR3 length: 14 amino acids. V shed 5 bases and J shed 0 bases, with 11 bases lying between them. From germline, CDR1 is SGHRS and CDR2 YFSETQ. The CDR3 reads CASRGEVTNYGYTF. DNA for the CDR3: TGCGCCAGCAGAGGGGAAGTCACTAACTATGGCTACACCTTC.

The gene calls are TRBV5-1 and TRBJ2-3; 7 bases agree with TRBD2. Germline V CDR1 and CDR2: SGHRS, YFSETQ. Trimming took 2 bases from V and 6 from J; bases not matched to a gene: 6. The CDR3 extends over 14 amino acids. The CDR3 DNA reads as TGCGCCAGCAGCTTTGTTGCGGGGGTGGATACGCAGTATTTT. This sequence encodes CASSFVAGVDTQYF.

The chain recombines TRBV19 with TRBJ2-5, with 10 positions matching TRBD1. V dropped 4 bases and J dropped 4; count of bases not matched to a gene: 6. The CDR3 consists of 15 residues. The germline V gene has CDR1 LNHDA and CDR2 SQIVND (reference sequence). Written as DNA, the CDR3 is TGTGCCAGTAGTAGGGGACAGGGGACTGGAGAGACCCAGTACTTC. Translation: CASSRGQGTGETQYF.

CDR3 residues: CASSILGQGGQPQHF. The CDR3 region has the DNA TGTGCCAGTAGTATTCTCGGACAGGGAGGTCAGCCCCAGCATTTT. This chain connects TRBV19 to TRBJ1-5; 8 bases agree with TRBD1. The CDR3 is 15 amino acids. V lost 3 bases to trimming and J lost 6 bases; unmatched junction nucleotides: 7. Germline CDR1 reads LNHDA; CDR2 reads SQIVND (reference sequence).

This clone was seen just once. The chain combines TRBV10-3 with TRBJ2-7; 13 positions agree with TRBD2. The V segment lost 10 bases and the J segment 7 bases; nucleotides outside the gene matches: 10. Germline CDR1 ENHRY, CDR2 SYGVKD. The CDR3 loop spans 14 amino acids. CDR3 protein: CATLLAGGGGEQYF. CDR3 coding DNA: TGTGCCACCCTACTAGCGGGGGGGGGCGGGGAGCAGTACTTC.

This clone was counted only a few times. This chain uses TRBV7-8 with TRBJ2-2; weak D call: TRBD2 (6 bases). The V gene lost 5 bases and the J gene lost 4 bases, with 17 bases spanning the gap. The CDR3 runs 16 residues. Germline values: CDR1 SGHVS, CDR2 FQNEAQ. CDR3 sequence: CASSTSGGSGTGELFF. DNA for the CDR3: TGTGCCAGCAGCACAAGTGGGGGGTCGGGCACCGGGGAGCTGTTTTTT.

CDR3 protein: CASSLDRAFEAFF. Here the CDR3 DNA reads TGTGCCAGCAGCTTGGACAGGGCTTTTGAAGCTTTCTTT. V and J are TRBV7-3 and TRBJ1-1; 8 bases match TRBD1. The CDR3 spans 13 residues. Trimming cost V 3 bases and J 7 bases; bases outside gene matches: 4. Germline V gene lookup returns CDR1 SGHTA and CDR2 FQGTGA.

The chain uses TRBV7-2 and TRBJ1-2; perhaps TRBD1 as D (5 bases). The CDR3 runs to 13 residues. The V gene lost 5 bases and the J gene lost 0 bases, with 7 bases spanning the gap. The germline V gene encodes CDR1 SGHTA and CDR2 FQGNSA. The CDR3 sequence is CASSSRANYGYTF. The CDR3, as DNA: TGTGCCAGCAGCAGCAGGGCTAACTATGGCTACACCTTC.

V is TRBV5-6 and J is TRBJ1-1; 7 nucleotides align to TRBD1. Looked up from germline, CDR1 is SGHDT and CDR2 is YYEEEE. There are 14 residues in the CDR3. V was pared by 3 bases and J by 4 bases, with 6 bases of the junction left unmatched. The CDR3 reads CASSYRGGGTEAFF. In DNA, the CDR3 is TGTGCCAGCAGCTACAGGGGTGGCGGCACTGAAGCTTTCTTT.

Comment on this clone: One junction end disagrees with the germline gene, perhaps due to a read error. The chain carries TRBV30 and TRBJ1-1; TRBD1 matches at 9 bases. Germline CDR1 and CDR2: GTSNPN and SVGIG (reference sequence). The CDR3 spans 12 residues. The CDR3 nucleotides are TGTGCCGGAGACAGGGGGAACTCTGAAGCTTTCTTT. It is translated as CAGDRGNSEAFF.

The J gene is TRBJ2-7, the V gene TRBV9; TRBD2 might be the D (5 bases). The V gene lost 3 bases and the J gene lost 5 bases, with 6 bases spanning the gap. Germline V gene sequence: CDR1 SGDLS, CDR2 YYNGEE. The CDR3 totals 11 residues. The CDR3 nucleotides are TGTGCCAGCAGCGCGGGGAACGAGCAGTACTTC. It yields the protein CASSAGNEQYF. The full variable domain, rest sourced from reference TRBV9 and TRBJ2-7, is DSGVTQTPKHLITATGQRVTLRCSPRSGDLSVYWYQQSLDQGLQFLIQYYNGEERAKGNILERFSAQQFPDLHSELNLSSLELGDSALYFCASSAGNEQYFGPGTRLTVT.